The 22 T cell receptor beta chains below all came from one sample that was sequenced in a study of shared clonotypes between healthy human individuals. Measured with immunoSEQ multiplex PCR; TCRdb has only the in-frame clones, and not every one. The repertoire holds roughly 1 million clones, with 78% as singletons. The specimen sequenced was memory CD4+ T cells from PBMCs. Subset denoted: CD45RA-negative fraction. The source of these receptors is a man aged 18-30 years in good health. Some clones in this sample may be carry-over from other donors' samples.

The chain recombines TRBV7-2 with TRBJ2-1; 9 positions match TRBD2. This CDR3 has 16 residues. CDR1 is SGHTA and CDR2 is FQGNSA in the germline V gene. V lost 1 base to trimming and J lost 8 bases; unmatched junction nucleotides: 9. CDR3 nucleotide sequence: TGTGCCAGCAGCTTAGATAGCGGGAGTAGTTTCGATGAGCAGTTCTTC. It encodes CASSLDSGSSFDEQFF.

This chain joins TRBV7-9 and TRBJ2-6; the match to TRBD1 covers 9 bases. The V segment lost 8 bases and the J segment 0 bases; nucleotides outside the gene matches: 8. Germline CDR1 SEHNR, CDR2 FQNEAQ (reference sequence). This CDR3 spans 17 amino acids. The CDR3 region is CASCWTGDASGANVLTF. The CDR3 DNA sequence: TGTGCCAGCTGTTGGACAGGGGATGCCTCTGGGGCCAACGTCCTGACTTTC.

The chain joins TRBV7-8 to TRBJ1-2, with D perhaps TRBD1 (5 bases). The CDR3 has 15 amino acids. V gave up 1 base and J gave up 5 bases, with 14 bases separating them. Germline values: CDR1 SGHVS, CDR2 FQNEAQ. CDR3 in DNA: TGTGCCAGCAGCTTAGGGGCCCCGGGACTATATGGCTACACCTTC. Amino acid sequence: CASSLGAPGLYGYTF.

The V call is TRBV7-7, the J call TRBJ2-2; the D is unclear. This CDR3 contains 12 residues. The V end was cut by 5 bases, the J end by 7 bases, with 8 bases between. Germline V gene lookup returns CDR1 SSHAT and CDR2 FNYEAQ (reference sequence). The CDR3 DNA reads TGTGCCAGCAGCCGGTTTTGCGGGGAGCTGTTTTTT. Translation: CASSRFCGELFF. Looking up the rest from reference TRBV7-7 and TRBJ2-2 gives the full variable domain: GAGVSQSPRYKVTKRGQDVTLRCDPISSHATLYWYQQALGQGPEFLTYFNYEAQPDKSGLPSDRFSAERPEGSISTLTIQRTEQRDSAMYRCASSRFCGELFFGEGSRLTVL.

A remark on this clone: The junction differs from germline at one of its ends, possibly a read error. The chain uses TRBV2 and TRBJ1-5; the match to TRBD1 covers 7 bases. The CDR3 loop spans 15 amino acids. Germline V CDR1 and CDR2: SNHLY, FYNNEI. In nucleotides, the CDR3 is TGTGCCAGCAGCGAAGACAGGGTCGGCAATCAGCCCCAGCATTTT. This gives the protein CASSEDRVGNQPQHF. Based on the CDR3 plus reference TRBV2 and TRBJ1-5, the full variable domain is EPEVTQTPSHQVTQMGQEVILRCVPISNHLYFYWYRQILGQKVEFLVSFYNNEISEKSEIFDDQFSVERPDGSNFTLKIRSTKLEDSAMYFCASSEDRVGNQPQHFGDGTRLSIL.

This clone turned up a few times. This rearrangement joins TRBV18 to TRBJ1-5; D possibly corresponds to TRBD1 (6 bases). The germline gives CDR1 KGHSH, CDR2 LQKENI. Trimming took off 2 bases at V and 6 bases at J, with 14 bases between the two ends. The CDR3 has 15 residues. The CDR3 coding sequence is TGTGCCAGCTCACCAATCGCAGGGGCGGGTCAGCCCCAGCATTTT. Its translation: CASSPIAGAGQPQHF.

This chain uses TRBV5-6 with TRBJ1-4, with TRBD1 matching 8 bases. The CDR3 length is 16 residues. Trimming cost V 3 bases and J 7 bases; bases outside gene matches: 11. Per the germline V gene, CDR1 is SGHDT and CDR2 is YYEEEE. CDR3 sequence: CASSSGYGTGREKLFF. CDR3 bases: TGTGCCAGCAGCTCGGGATACGGGACAGGCCGTGAAAAACTGTTTTTT. The variable domain in full, completed from reference TRBV5-6 and TRBJ1-4, reads DAGVTQSPTHLIKTRGQQVTLRCSPKSGHDTVSWYQQALGQGPQFIFQYYEEEERQRGNFPDRFSGHQFPNYSSELNVNALLLGDSALYLCASSSGYGTGREKLFFGSGTQLSVL.

This clone has just one count. The CDR3 bases are TGTGCCAGCAGCGGGACAATAAAATCATCAGATACGCAGTATTTT. Translated: CASSGTIKSSDTQYF. The chain links TRBV28 to TRBJ2-3, with D perhaps TRBD1 (6 bases). The CDR3 is made up of 15 amino acids. Germline assignment: CDR1 MDHEN and CDR2 SYDVKM. With 6 bases removed from V and 4 bases from J, the gap between germline ends came to 17 bases.

The chain recombines TRBV6-5 with TRBJ1-2; 7 nucleotides line up with TRBD1. V was pared by 6 bases and J by 8 bases, with 9 bases of the junction left unmatched. The CDR3 sequence is 13 residues long. CDR1 is MNHEY and CDR2 is SVGAGI in the germline V gene. Written as DNA, the CDR3 is TGTGCCAGCAGCCGGGACAGCGGTACCGGCTACACCTTC. Amino acids: CASSRDSGTGYTF.

The chain joins TRBV30 to TRBJ2-1; no firm D call. Germline V gene lookup returns CDR1 GTSNPN and CDR2 SVGIG (reference sequence). This CDR3 comprises 12 residues. Trimming took off 0 bases at V and 5 bases at J, with 5 bases between the two ends. The CDR3 reads CAWSVFHNEQFF. CDR3 nucleotides: TGTGCCTGGAGTGTTTTCCACAATGAGCAGTTCTTC.

This clone was picked up many times. The chain employs TRBV28 and TRBJ1-1, with D perhaps matching TRBD1 (6 bases). There are 16 residues in the CDR3. Germline-derived CDR1 and CDR2 are MDHEN and SYDVKM. Trimming removed 5 bases at V and 0 bases at J, with 16 bases between. In DNA, the CDR3 is TGTGCCAGCAGTCCTCTCACAGGGATGATGAACACTGAAGCTTTCTTT. It yields the protein CASSPLTGMMNTEAFF.

This clone was found once. The chain carries TRBV2 and TRBJ2-1; 11 bases fit TRBD2. V lost 7 bases and J lost 6; bases outside the gene matches: 5. There are 14 residues in the CDR3. Per the germline V gene, CDR1 is SNHLY and CDR2 is FYNNEI. This chain's CDR3 is CASIGLAGTNEQFF. CDR3 nucleotide sequence: TGTGCCAGCATCGGACTAGCGGGCACCAATGAGCAGTTCTTC. Full variable domain (rest looked up from reference TRBV2 and TRBJ2-1): EPEVTQTPSHQVTQMGQEVILRCVPISNHLYFYWYRQILGQKVEFLVSFYNNEISEKSEIFDDQFSVERPDGSNFTLKIRSTKLEDSAMYFCASIGLAGTNEQFFGPGTRLTVL.

This clone was seen a few times. The chain uses TRBV7-2 and TRBJ2-3, with no clear D. Looked up from germline, CDR1 is SGHTA and CDR2 is FQGNSA. Trimming left V 1 base short and J 2 bases short, with 7 bases between. This CDR3 is 14 amino acids long. The CDR3 loop reads CASSLDGPTDTQYF. CDR3 nucleotides: TGTGCCAGCAGCTTAGACGGCCCCACAGATACGCAGTATTTT.

In its sample, this clone was seen once. In nucleotides, the CDR3 is TGTGCCAGCAGTAGACAGGGGGCAAAACTGTTTTTT. It codes for CASSRQGAKLFF. The chain has TRBV25-1 and TRBJ1-4; 10 positions match TRBD1. The length of the CDR3 is 12 residues. Germline assignment: CDR1 MGHDK and CDR2 SYGVNS. The V and J ends lost 5 bases and 10 bases, in that order; junction bases with no gene match: 1. The full variable domain, with the rest looked up from reference TRBV25-1 and TRBJ1-4, is EADIYQTPRYLVIGTGKKITLECSQTMGHDKMYWYQQDPGMELHLIHYSYGVNSTEKGDLSSESTVSRIRTEHFPLTLESARPSHTSQYLCASSRQGAKLFFGSGTQLSVL.

This clone was seen more than once but under ten times. The gene calls are TRBV2 and TRBJ1-4; tentatively, D is TRBD1 (5 bases). Germline V CDR1 and CDR2: SNHLY, FYNNEI. The CDR3 totals 13 residues. Trimming took off 4 bases at V and 8 bases at J, with 11 bases between the two ends. CDR3 coding DNA: TGTGCCAGCAGTGCTACCCAGGGAGAAAAACTGTTTTTT. Translation gives CASSATQGEKLFF.

For the CDR3, the DNA is TGTGCCAGCTCACTCCCTTATGGGGCGGTTGCCGAGCAGTACTTC. Translating gives CASSLPYGAVAEQYF. V usage is TRBV18 and J usage is TRBJ2-7; weak D call: TRBD1 (5 bases). Germline CDR1 is KGHSH and CDR2 is LQKENI. The V gene lost 4 bases and the J gene lost 6 bases, with 19 bases spanning the gap. There are 15 residues in the CDR3.

The chain joins TRBV15 to TRBJ2-1; D is perhaps TRBD2 (6 bases). V gave up 5 bases and J gave up 9 bases, with 14 bases separating them. Germline-derived CDR1 and CDR2 are LNHNV and YYDKDF (reference sequence). The CDR3 is 13 residues long. As DNA, the CDR3 is TGTGCCACCAGCGGACGACTAGGGAGTGAGCAGTTCTTC. It yields the protein CATSGRLGSEQFF.

The rearrangement uses TRBV7-2 and TRBJ2-3; the D gene is possibly TRBD1 (7 bases). Germline assignment: CDR1 SGHTA and CDR2 FQGNSA. V lost 1 base and J lost 0, with 14 bases in between. This CDR3 contains 17 residues. The CDR3 region is CASSLGPGGSSTDTQYF. CDR3 DNA: TGTGCCAGCAGCTTAGGGCCAGGGGGGTCTAGCACAGATACGCAGTATTTT.

The chain's CDR3 is CASSRLAGSTDTQYF. The CDR3 DNA follows: TGTGCCAGCAGTCGACTAGCGGGAAGCACAGATACGCAGTATTTT. This chain links TRBV7-3 with TRBJ2-3, with 11 bases matching TRBD2. The germline gives CDR1 SGHTA, CDR2 FQGTGA. The V gene end was trimmed by 6 bases and the J gene end by 0 bases; junction bases not matched to a gene: 2. The CDR3 loop spans 15 amino acids. The entire variable domain, with the rest obtained from reference TRBV7-3 and TRBJ2-3, is as follows: GAGVSQTPSNKVTEKGKYVELRCDPISGHTALYWYRQSLGQGPEFLIYFQGTGAADDSGLPNDRFFAVRPEGSVSTLKIQRTERGDSAVYLCASSRLAGSTDTQYFGPGTRLTVL.

This clone was seen a few times. This chain uses TRBV2 with TRBJ2-1; D is tentatively TRBD1 or TRBD2 (5 bases each). Germline V gene lookup returns CDR1 SNHLY and CDR2 FYNNEI. This CDR3 has 11 amino acids. V was trimmed by 10 bases and J by 8 bases, leaving 12 bases between them. In nucleotides, the CDR3 is TGTGCCAACGGGACGGGGTATGAGCAGTTCTTC. Its translation is CANGTGYEQFF.

The rearrangement uses TRBV11-2 and TRBJ2-3; 8 nucleotides align to TRBD1. CDR1 SGHAT and CDR2 FQNNGV come from the germline V gene. The V segment lost 0 bases and the J segment 5 bases; nucleotides outside the gene matches: 13. The CDR3 has 18 residues. CDR3 bases: TGTGCCAGCAGCTTAGACGCCACTTGGACAGGGATGGAAGATACGCAGTATTTT. Translating it yields CASSLDATWTGMEDTQYF.

The chain uses TRBV7-9 and TRBJ2-7; no clear D. Germline V gives CDR1 SEHNR, CDR2 FQNEAQ (reference sequence). This CDR3 has 12 residues. Deletions cut 5 bases from V and 6 bases from J, with 11 bases between. The CDR3 region has the DNA TGTGCCAGCAGCCCTTCTCATGGCGAGCAGTACTTC. Translation: CASSPSHGEQYF.